Listed here is a single TCR beta chain. The ends lost 4 bases at V and 5 bases at J; junction bases unmatched: 11. This CDR3 comprises 16 residues. Germline V gene sequence: CDR1 SGHRS, CDR2 YFSETQ. The source of the sample is a study of blood T cell repertoires in COVID-19. Study-wide background: Acute and convalescent COVID-19 specimens originated in the United States, Italy and Spain. Sources were T cells, B-cell-depleted T cells, or PBMCs; the material itself was cDNA or gDNA.

Methods used by the authors: Amplifying reference gene primers gave estimates of nucleated cell counts. The protocol was immunoSEQ multiplex PCR, while the TCRdb copy is restricted to in-frame clones and leaves out a portion. V and J calls and clone size are those listed in that table; D and trimming were worked out from the DNA. In the table there are fewer than 60,000 clones, around 86% of which are singletons. The clonotype comes from a human donor in a cohort sampled during active COVID-19. The sequencing sample was made of peripheral blood. The gene calls are TRBV5-1 and TRBJ2-3; the match to TRBD1 covers 9 bases. The CDR3 is CASSLSVGTGKDTQYF. The DNA of the CDR3 is TGCGCCAGCAGCCTTTCTGTTGGGACAGGGAAAGATACGCAGTATTTT.